Listed below are T cell receptor beta chains from one sample, sequenced in a study of T cells in Graves' hyperthyroidism and ophthalmopathy. TCRdb analysed the multiplex PCR reads with MiXCR anew, one entry per CDR3 protein. Here the sample spans 450,000 to 650,000 distinct CDR3 sequences, more than 13% being singletons. The specimen was blood. The receptors here all came from a young woman with Graves' ophthalmopathy. The CDR3 runs from the conserved cysteine through the conserved F or W. The D gene is left open where the match is weak.

D gene | V gene | CDR3 protein
TRBD2 | TRBV7-2 | CASSALFLAGEGVDTQYF
TRBD2 | TRBV7-9 | CASSISSGGSYNEQFF
TRBD2 | TRBV28 | CANGVETSGKPTPTDTQYF
TRBD2 | TRBV4-1 | CASSQRAAGALGEQYF
. | TRBV20-1 | CSARDPGKPYEQYF
. | TRBV6-1 | CAGSVGLGRNQPQHF
. | TRBV2 | CASSVYQGLGTEAFF
TRBD2 | TRBV7-9 | CASSLAALAGNEQFF
TRBD2 | TRBV10-3 | CAISAPGLAGGYEQYF
TRBD1 | TRBV6-1 | CASSPWTGGTDTQYF
. | TRBV4-1 | CASSQVRAATNEKLFF
TRBD1 | TRBV5-1 | CASSKDRGLTEAFF
. | TRBV6-1 | CASSGRKETQYF